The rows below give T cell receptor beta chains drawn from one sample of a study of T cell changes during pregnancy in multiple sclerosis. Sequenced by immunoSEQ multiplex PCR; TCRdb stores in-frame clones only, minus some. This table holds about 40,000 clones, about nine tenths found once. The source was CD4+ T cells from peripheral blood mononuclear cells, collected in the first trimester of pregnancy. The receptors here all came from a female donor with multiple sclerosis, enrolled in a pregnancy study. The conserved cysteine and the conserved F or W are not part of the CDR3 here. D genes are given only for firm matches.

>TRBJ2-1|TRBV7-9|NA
ASSLAAYDEQF
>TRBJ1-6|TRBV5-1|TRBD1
ASSLMLGQGNSPLH
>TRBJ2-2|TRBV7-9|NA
ASSSRLNTGELF
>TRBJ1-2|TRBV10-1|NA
ASRDTAWGYT
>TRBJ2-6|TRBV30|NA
AWSVRDRTGANVLT
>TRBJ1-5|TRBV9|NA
ASSPDSGQPQH
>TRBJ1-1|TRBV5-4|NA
ASRQSVQELEAF
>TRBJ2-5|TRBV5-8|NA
ASSFLLGARETQY
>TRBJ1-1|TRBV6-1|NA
ASRYRQLNTEAF
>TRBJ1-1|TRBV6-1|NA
ASRLTALNTEAF